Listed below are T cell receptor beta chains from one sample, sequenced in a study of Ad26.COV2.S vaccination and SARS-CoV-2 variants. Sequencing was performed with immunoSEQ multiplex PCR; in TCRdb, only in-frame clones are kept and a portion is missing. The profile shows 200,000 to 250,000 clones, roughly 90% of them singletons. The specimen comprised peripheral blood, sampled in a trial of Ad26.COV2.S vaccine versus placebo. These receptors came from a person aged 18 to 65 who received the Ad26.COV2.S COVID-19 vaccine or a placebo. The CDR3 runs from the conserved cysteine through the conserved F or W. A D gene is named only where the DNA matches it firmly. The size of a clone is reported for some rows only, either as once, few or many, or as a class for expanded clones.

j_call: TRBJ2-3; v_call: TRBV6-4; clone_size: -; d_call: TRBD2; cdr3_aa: CASSDGAGGPADTQYF; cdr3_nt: TGTGCCAGCAGTGACGGAGCGGGAGGGCCGGCGGATACGCAGTATTTT
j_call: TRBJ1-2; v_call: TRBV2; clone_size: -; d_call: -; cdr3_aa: CASSEENYGYTF; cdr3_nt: TGTGCCAGCAGTGAAGAGAACTATGGCTACACCTTC
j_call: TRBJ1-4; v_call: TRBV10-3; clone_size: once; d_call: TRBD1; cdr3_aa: CAISESGGGEKLFF; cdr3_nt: TGTGCCATCAGTGAATCAGGGGGTGGTGAAAAACTGTTTTTT
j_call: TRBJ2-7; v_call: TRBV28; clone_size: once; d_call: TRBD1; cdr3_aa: CASSLDRVEQYF; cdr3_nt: TGTGCCAGCAGCCTGGACAGGGTCGAGCAGTACTTC
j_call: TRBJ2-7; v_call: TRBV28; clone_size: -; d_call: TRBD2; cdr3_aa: CASILAGGSSYEQYF; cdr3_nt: TGTGCCAGCATTTTAGCGGGTGGGAGCTCCTACGAGCAGTACTTC
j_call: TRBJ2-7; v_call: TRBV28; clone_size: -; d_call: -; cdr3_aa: CASSLFGGSSYEQYF; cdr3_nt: TGTGCCAGCAGTTTATTTGGGGGCTCCTCCTACGAGCAGTACTTC
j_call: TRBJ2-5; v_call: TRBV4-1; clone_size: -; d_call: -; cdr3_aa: CASSQHLWETQYF; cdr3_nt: TGCGCCAGCAGCCAACATCTTTGGGAGACCCAGTACTTC
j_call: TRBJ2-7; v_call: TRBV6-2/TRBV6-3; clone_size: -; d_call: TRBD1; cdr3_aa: CASSKRTGEGYEQYF; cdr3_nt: TGTGCCAGCAGTAAACGGACAGGGGAGGGCTACGAGCAGTACTTC
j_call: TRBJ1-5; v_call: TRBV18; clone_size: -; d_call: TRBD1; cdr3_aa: CASSVTGGGQPQHF; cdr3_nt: TGTGCCAGCTCAGTGACAGGGGGCGGGCAGCCCCAGCATTTT
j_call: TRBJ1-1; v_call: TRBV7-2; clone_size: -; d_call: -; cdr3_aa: CASSLVRRPTEAFF; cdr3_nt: TGTGCCAGCAGCTTAGTTAGAAGGCCCACTGAAGCTTTCTTT
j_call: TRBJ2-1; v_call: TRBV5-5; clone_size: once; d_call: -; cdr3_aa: CASSLDPESSYNEQFF; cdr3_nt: TGTGCCAGCAGCTTGGATCCCGAGAGCTCCTACAATGAGCAGTTCTTC
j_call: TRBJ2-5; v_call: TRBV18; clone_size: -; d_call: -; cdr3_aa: CASSPHSPGPRETQYF; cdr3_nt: TGTGCCAGCTCACCTCACTCACCGGGGCCGCGGGAGACCCAGTACTTC
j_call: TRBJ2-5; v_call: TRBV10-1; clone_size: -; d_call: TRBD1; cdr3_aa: CASSGAGGGIQYF; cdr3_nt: TGCGCCAGCAGTGGGGCAGGGGGTGGTATCCAGTACTTC